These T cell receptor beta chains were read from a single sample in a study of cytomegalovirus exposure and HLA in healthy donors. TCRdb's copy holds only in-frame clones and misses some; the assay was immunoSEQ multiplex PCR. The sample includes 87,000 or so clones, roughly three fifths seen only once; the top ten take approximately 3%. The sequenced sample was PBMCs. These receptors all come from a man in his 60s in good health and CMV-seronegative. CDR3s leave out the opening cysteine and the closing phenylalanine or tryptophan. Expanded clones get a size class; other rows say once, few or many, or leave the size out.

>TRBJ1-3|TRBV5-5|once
ASSSSRDRGSGNTIY
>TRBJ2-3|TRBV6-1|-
ASSEAWSGGGSDTQY
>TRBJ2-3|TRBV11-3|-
ASSLVAGAGTDTQY
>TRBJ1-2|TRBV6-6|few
ASRGRLLKLDGYT
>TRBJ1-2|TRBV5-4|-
ASNMGQELFYGYT
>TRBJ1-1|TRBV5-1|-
ASSLSRGNTEAF
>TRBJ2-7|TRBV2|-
ASSWTGLEQY
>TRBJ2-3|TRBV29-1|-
SVGLAGGRTDTQY
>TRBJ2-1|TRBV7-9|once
ASSPEVQGYNEQF
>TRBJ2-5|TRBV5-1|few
ASSFGGGEETQY
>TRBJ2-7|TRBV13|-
ASSDRTEPSYEQY
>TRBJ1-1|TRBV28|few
ASRPPGEGTEAF
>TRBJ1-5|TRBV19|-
ASSIGQGVYQPQH
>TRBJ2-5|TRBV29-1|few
SHGKGSETQY
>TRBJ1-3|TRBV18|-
ASSRDRFGNTIY
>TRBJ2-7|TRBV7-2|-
ASSFKSGGAYEQY
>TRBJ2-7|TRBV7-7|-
ASSLGQGREQY
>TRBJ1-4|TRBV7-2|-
ASSYQGESGEKLF
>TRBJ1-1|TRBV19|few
ASSRGGDTAEAF
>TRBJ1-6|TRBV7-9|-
ASSLEGGESPLH
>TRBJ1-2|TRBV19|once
ASSAGPGQDYGYT
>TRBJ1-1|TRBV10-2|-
ASSDPRSLLEAF
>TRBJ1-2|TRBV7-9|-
ASSLRLGGNYGYT
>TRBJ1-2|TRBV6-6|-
ASSYVAGDGYT
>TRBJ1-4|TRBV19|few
ASSIQGAQEKLF
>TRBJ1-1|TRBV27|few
ASSFLTGQGLNTEAF
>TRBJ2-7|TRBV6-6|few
ASSLAKGQSYEQY
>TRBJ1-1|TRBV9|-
ASSRGGQGYSRNTEAF
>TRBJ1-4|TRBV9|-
ASSAAGGEKLF
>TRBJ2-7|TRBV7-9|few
ASSSRGSYEQY
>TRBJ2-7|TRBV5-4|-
ASSWGRAEQY